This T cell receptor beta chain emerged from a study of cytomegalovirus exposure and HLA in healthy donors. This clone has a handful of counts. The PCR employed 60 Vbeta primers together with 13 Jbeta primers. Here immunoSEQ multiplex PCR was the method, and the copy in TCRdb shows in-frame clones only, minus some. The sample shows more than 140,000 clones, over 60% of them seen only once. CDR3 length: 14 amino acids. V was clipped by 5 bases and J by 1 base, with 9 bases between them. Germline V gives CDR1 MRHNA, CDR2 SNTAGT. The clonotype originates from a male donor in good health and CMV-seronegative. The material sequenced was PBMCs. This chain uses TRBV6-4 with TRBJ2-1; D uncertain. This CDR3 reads CASSRDGSYNEQFF. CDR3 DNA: TGTGCCAGCAGTCGAGACGGGTCCTACAATGAGCAGTTCTTC.